What follows are 20 T cell receptor beta chains derived from one specimen sequenced in a study of T cell repertoires in cytomegalovirus infection. TCRdb recomputed calls from the reads with MiXCR, one row per CDR3 protein. This sample has around 190,000 distinct CDR3 sequences, with roughly an eighth found just once. Sequenced sample: PBMCs. The receptor set was obtained from a human donor in good health (CMV status not recorded). Some clones in this sample may be carry-over from other donors' samples.

This clonotype was picked up a small number of times. The chain uses TRBV6-2 or TRBV6-3 and TRBJ1-2; 7 positions agree with TRBD1. The CDR3 is 13 amino acids. Per germline, CDR1 MNHEY and CDR2 SVGEGT. V lost 2 bases to trimming and J lost 7 bases; unmatched junction nucleotides: 4. In DNA, the CDR3 is TGTGCCAGCAGTTACCAAGGGACAGCTGGCTACACCTTC. Translation gives CASSYQGTAGYTF.

The rearrangement uses TRBV29-1 and TRBJ2-1, with TRBD2 identical over 7 bases. V lost 4 bases, J lost 2 bases, and 8 bases stayed unmatched. This CDR3 spans 15 amino acids. Germline CDR1 and CDR2: SQVTM and ANQGSEA. The CDR3 region has the DNA TGCAGCGTTGGAATACCTAGCGGTACCTACAATGAGCAGTTCTTC. Protein: CSVGIPSGTYNEQFF.

Turning to this clonotype: A much larger clone differs from this one at a single base, so this may be a read error. The chain employs TRBV7-8 and TRBJ2-5; D call uncertain. CDR3 length: 16 residues. V dropped 0 bases and J dropped 5 bases, with 16 bases sitting between them. CDR1 SGHVS and CDR2 FQNEAQ come from the germline V gene. CDR3 protein: CASSLASWTEEETQYF. The CDR3, as DNA: TGTGCCAGCAGCTTAGCCTCATGGACCGAGGAGGAGACCCAGTACTTC. Together with reference TRBV7-8 and TRBJ2-5, the CDR3 gives the full variable domain: GAGVSQSPRYKVAKRGQDVALRCDPISGHVSLFWYQQALGQGPEFLTYFQNEAQLDKSGLPSDRFFAERPEGSVSTLKIQRTQQEDSAVYLCASSLASWTEEETQYFGPGTRLLVL.

This clonotype was detected ten times or more. J is TRBJ1-2 and V is TRBV11-2; tentative D call: TRBD1 (5 bases). Between the trimmed V and J ends, which lost 3 bases and 0 bases, there was a span of 8 bases. CDR3 length: 14 residues. Germline loops: CDR1 SGHAT, CDR2 FQNNGV. CDR3 in DNA: TGTGCCAGCAGCTTGGGGCGCGCTAACTATGGCTACACCTTC. The encoded protein is CASSLGRANYGYTF.

This clonotype has at least ten counts. The chain combines TRBV4-1 with TRBJ1-2; TRBD1 aligns across 10 bases. CDR3 length: 15 residues. The germline gives CDR1 MGHRA, CDR2 YSYEKL. Trimming took 4 bases from V and 6 from J; bases not matched to a gene: 8. CDR3 loop: CASSRRQGALDGYTF. CDR3 DNA sequence: TGCGCCAGCAGCCGTAGACAGGGGGCGTTGGATGGCTACACCTTC.

This clonotype was found many times. The chain is built from TRBV7-9 and TRBJ2-7; D is possibly TRBD1 (5 bases). The CDR3 runs 16 residues. Trimming took off 4 bases at V and 2 bases at J, with 18 bases between the two ends. Germline CDR1 SEHNR, CDR2 FQNEAQ (reference sequence). The CDR3 nucleotides are TGTGCCAGCAGCTCCGGCCCCTTCCAGGGAACCTACGAGCAGTACTTC. Its translation: CASSSGPFQGTYEQYF.

J is TRBJ2-3 and V is TRBV24-1; TRBD2 matches 15 bases. The germline V gene encodes CDR1 KGHDR and CDR2 SFDVKD. The CDR3 runs 17 residues. The junction had 3 bases not matched to a gene; V was cut back by 5 bases and J by 1 base. The CDR3 sequence is CATSGTSGRVGTDTQYF. In nucleotides, the CDR3 is TGTGCCACCAGTGGGACTAGCGGGAGGGTTGGCACAGATACGCAGTATTTT.

This clonotype was seen repeatedly, ten times or more. This chain connects TRBV7-2 to TRBJ2-6; D is unclear. V was shortened by 1 base and J by 0 bases, with 13 bases between the two germline ends. CDR1 is SGHTA and CDR2 is FQGNSA in the germline V gene. CDR3 length equals 18 residues. The CDR3: CASSLGSRVYSGANVLTF. The CDR3, as DNA: TGTGCCAGCAGCTTAGGGTCCCGGGTTTACTCTGGGGCCAACGTCCTGACTTTC. The whole variable domain, filled in from reference TRBV7-2 and TRBJ2-6, reads GAGVSQSPSNKVTEKGKDVELRCDPISGHTALYWYRQSLGQGLEFLIYFQGNSAPDKSGLPSDRFSAERTGGSVSTLTIQRTQQEDSAVYLCASSLGSRVYSGANVLTFGAGSRLTVL.

This clonotype was counted between two and nine times. The chain carries TRBV24-1 and TRBJ2-1; either TRBD1 or TRBD2 may supply D (6 bases each). V was shortened by 2 bases and J by 3 bases, with 13 bases between the two germline ends. Germline V gives CDR1 KGHDR, CDR2 SFDVKD. The CDR3 has 16 residues. CDR3 residues: CATSDSKGGHYNEQFF. CDR3 sequence (DNA): TGTGCCACCAGTGATTCTAAGGGGGGTCACTACAATGAGCAGTTCTTC.

This clonotype turned up a few times. The V call is TRBV6-6, the J call TRBJ1-1; no firm D call. The CDR3 sequence is 14 residues long. V shed 7 bases and J shed 2 bases, with 14 bases lying between them. CDR1 and CDR2 from the germline V gene are MNHNY and SVGAGI (reference sequence). The chain's CDR3 is CASKFGESNTEAFF. As DNA, the CDR3 is TGTGCCAGCAAGTTTGGGGAAAGCAACACTGAAGCTTTCTTT.

Many counts were recorded for this clonotype. This chain uses TRBV7-2 with TRBJ2-3; no reliable D call. The germline gives CDR1 SGHTA, CDR2 FQGNSA. Deletions cut 6 bases from V and 6 bases from J, with 10 bases between. The CDR3 extends over 12 amino acids. Here the CDR3 reads CASSPFVDTQYF. The CDR3 nucleotides are TGTGCCAGCAGTCCCTTCGTGGATACGCAGTATTTT.

This clonotype has at least ten counts. The CDR3 reads CASSFAGQANTGELFF. The CDR3 coding sequence is TGTGCCAGCAGCTTCGCAGGACAGGCTAACACCGGGGAGCTGTTTTTT. The chain links TRBV7-8 to TRBJ2-2; 7 bases match TRBD1. CDR1 SGHVS and CDR2 FQNEAQ come from the germline V gene. This CDR3 contains 16 residues. V dropped 3 bases and J dropped 2; count of bases not matched to a gene: 6.

This clonotype occurred many times. V and J are TRBV20-1 and TRBJ2-1; 9 bases align to TRBD1. Germline CDR1 and CDR2: DFQATT and SNEGSKA (reference sequence). The V and J ends lost 2 bases and 15 bases, in that order; junction bases with no gene match: 14. The CDR3 totals 14 residues. As DNA, the CDR3 is TGCAGTGCTAGACGGGGACAGGGCAACCACAGGGCGTTCTTC. Amino acids: CSARRGQGNHRAFF.

This clonotype appeared a few times. This chain links TRBV15 with TRBJ2-1; TRBD2 agrees at 9 bases. Losses at the gene ends were 0 bases for V and 8 bases for J; bases not matched to a gene: 5. This CDR3 region has 15 residues. The V gene's germline CDR1 is LNHNV and CDR2 YYDKDF (reference sequence). For the CDR3, the DNA is TGTGCCACCAGCAGAGATGCGGGGGGGAAGGATGAGCAGTTCTTC. Translation: CATSRDAGGKDEQFF.

This clonotype was observed a few times. The chain has TRBV5-5 and TRBJ1-2, with 12 bases identical to TRBD1. The germline CDR1 and CDR2 sequences are SGHKS and YYEKEE (reference sequence). The CDR3 is 14 residues long. Trimming took 5 bases from V and 7 from J; bases not matched to a gene: 6. CDR3 sequence: CASRPGTGGFGYTF. The CDR3 region has the DNA TGTGCCAGCAGACCCGGGACAGGGGGCTTTGGCTACACCTTC.

This clonotype was recorded many times. The CDR3 loop reads CASSHRDPLPLYGYTF. The CDR3 DNA reads TGTGCCAGCAGCCACCGGGACCCTCTCCCCCTCTATGGCTACACCTTC. V is TRBV7-8 and J is TRBJ1-2, with D possibly matching TRBD1 (5 bases). Germline CDR1 reads SGHVS; CDR2 reads FQNEAQ. Trimming shortened V by 5 bases and J by 4 bases, and 20 bases separated the two germline ends. The CDR3 runs 16 residues.

This clonotype was detected a few times. The CDR3 DNA is TGCAGCGTTGAAAGTGGGGGTGGCTACACCTTC. This encodes CSVESGGGYTF. The J gene is TRBJ1-2, the V gene TRBV29-1; tentative D call: TRBD1 (5 bases). CDR1 and CDR2 from the germline V gene are SQVTM and ANQGSEA. V was shortened by 2 bases and J by 7 bases, with 8 bases between the two germline ends. This CDR3 contains 11 residues.

J is TRBJ1-5 and V is TRBV5-1, with a weak D call TRBD1 (6 bases). The CDR3 is 15 amino acids. CDR1 is SGHRS, CDR2 YFSETQ, per germline. The V and J ends lost 0 bases and 3 bases respectively, with 10 bases between them. The CDR3 bases are TGCGCCAGCAGCTTGGAAACAGGGAACAATCAGCCCCAGCATTTT. It yields the protein CASSLETGNNQPQHF.

This clonotype was detected many times. The chain combines TRBV7-2 with TRBJ2-3; the D gene is possibly TRBD1 (6 bases). The germline V gene encodes CDR1 SGHTA and CDR2 FQGNSA. The CDR3 has 18 amino acids. The ends were cut back, 6 bases at V and 0 bases at J, with 22 bases in the middle. Here the CDR3 DNA reads TGTGCCAGCAGTCTCATCTCCGGGACACAGCTAAGCACAGATACGCAGTATTTT. Its protein is CASSLISGTQLSTDTQYF.

The chain employs TRBV28 and TRBJ1-5; tentatively, D is TRBD1 (5 bases). Germline V CDR1 and CDR2: MDHEN, SYDVKM. The V end was cut by 4 bases, the J end by 7 bases, with 14 bases between. This CDR3 is 14 amino acids long. The CDR3 loop reads CASSYMDTRQPQHF. DNA of the CDR3: TGTGCCAGCAGTTACATGGACACGCGCCAGCCCCAGCATTTT.